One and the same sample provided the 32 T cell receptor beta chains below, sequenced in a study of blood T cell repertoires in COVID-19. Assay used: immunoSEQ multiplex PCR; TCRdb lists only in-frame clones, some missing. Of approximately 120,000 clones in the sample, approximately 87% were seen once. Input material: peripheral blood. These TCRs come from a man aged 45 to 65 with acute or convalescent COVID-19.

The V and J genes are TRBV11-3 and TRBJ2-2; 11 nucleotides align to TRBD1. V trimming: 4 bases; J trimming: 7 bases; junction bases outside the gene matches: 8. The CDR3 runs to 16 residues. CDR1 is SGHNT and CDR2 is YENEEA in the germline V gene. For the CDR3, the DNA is TGTGCCAGCAGCTCACCGGGACAGGGGGTTGTCGGGGAGCTGTTTTTT. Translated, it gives CASSSPGQGVVGELFF.

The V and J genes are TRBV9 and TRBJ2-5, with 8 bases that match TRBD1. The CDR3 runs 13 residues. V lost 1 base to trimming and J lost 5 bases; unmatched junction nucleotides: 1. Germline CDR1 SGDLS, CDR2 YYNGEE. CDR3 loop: CASSVQGAETQYF. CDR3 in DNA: TGTGCCAGCAGCGTACAGGGGGCGGAGACCCAGTACTTC. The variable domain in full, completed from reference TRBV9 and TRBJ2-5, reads DSGVTQTPKHLITATGQRVTLRCSPRSGDLSVYWYQQSLDQGLQFLIQYYNGEERAKGNILERFSAQQFPDLHSELNLSSLELGDSALYFCASSVQGAETQYFGPGTRLLVL.

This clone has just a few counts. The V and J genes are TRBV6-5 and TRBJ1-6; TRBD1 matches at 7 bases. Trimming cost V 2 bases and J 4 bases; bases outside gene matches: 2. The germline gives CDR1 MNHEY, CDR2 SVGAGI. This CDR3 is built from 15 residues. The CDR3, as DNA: TGTGCCAGCAGTTACGGGGGACAGTATAATTCACCCCTCCACTTT. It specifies CASSYGGQYNSPLHF.

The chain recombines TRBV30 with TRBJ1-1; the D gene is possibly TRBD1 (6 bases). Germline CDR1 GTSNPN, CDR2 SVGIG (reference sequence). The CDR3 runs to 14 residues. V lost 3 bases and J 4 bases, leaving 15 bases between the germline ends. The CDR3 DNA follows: TGTGCCTGGAGGAGCTCAGGCAGGGGCACTGAAGCTTTCTTT. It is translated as CAWRSSGRGTEAFF.

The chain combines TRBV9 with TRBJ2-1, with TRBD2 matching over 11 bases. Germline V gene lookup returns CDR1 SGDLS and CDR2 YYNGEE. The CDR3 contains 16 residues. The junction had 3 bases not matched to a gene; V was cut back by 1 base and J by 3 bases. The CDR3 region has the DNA TGTGCCAGCAGCGTAATTCTAGCGGGAGGCTACAATGAGCAGTTCTTC. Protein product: CASSVILAGGYNEQFF.

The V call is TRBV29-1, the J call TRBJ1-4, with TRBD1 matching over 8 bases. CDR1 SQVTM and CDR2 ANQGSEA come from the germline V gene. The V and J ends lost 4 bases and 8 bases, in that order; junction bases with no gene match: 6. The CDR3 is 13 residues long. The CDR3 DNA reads TGCAGCGTTGTAGGACAGGGACGGGAAAAACTGTTTTTT. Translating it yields CSVVGQGREKLFF.

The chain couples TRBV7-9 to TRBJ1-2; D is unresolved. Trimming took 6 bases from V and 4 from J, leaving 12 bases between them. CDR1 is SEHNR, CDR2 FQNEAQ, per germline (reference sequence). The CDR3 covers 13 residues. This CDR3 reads CASSHPFGYGYTF. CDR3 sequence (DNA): TGTGCCAGCAGTCATCCCTTCGGCTATGGCTACACCTTC.

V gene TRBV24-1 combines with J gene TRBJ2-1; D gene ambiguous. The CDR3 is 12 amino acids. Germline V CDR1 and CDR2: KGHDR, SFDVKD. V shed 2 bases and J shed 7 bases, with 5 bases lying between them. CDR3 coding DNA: TGTGCCACCAGTGATTACGGGAATGAGCAGTTCTTC. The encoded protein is CATSDYGNEQFF.

The CDR3 loop reads CASSRRGADTQYF. CDR3 coding DNA: TGTGCCAGTAGTAGGCGGGGGGCAGATACGCAGTATTTT. The chain has TRBV19 and TRBJ2-3, with 8 bases matching TRBD2. Trimming at V came to 4 bases and at J to 4 bases, leaving 1 base not matched to a gene. The CDR3 covers 13 residues. The germline V gene has CDR1 LNHDA and CDR2 SQIVND (reference sequence).

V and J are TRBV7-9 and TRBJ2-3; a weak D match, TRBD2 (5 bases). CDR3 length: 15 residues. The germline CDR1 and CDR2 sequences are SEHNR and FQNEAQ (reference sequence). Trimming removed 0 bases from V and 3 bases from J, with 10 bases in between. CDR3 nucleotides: TGTGCCAGCAGCTTAGCGGGAGATAGGACAGATACGCAGTATTTT. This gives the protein CASSLAGDRTDTQYF.

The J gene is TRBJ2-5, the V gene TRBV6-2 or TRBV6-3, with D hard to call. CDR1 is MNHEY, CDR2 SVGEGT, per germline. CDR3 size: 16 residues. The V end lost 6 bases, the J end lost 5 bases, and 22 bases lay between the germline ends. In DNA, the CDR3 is TGTGCCAGCAGCCACCCAAGAAGTGCTCTAAGTGAGACCCAGTACTTC. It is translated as CASSHPRSALSETQYF.

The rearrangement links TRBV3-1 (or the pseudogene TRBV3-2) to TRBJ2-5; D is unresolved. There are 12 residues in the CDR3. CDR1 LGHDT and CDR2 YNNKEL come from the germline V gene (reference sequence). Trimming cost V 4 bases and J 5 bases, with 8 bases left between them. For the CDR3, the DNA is TGTGCCAGCAGCCCGGTCGGTGAGACCCAGTACTTC. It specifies CASSPVGETQYF.

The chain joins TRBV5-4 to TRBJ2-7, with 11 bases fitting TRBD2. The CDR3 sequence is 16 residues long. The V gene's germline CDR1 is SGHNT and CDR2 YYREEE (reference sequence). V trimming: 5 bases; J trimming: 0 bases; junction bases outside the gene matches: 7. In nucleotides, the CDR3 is TGTGCCAGCAGGAGGGGACTAGCGGACCTCTCCTACGAGCAGTACTTC. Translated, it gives CASRRGLADLSYEQYF.

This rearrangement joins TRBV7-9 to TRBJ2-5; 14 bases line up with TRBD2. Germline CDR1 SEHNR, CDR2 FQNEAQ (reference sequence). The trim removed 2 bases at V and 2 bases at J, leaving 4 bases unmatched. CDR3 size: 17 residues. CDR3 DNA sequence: TGTGCCAGCAGCTTACTCGGGACTAGCGGGAGACAAGAGACCCAGTACTTC. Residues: CASSLLGTSGRQETQYF.

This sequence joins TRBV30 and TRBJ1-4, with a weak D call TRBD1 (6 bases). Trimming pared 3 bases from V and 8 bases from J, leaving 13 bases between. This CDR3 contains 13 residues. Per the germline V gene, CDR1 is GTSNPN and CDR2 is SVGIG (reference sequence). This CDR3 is CAWSNRVGEKLFF. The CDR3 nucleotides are TGTGCCTGGAGCAACAGGGTTGGGGAAAAACTGTTTTTT.

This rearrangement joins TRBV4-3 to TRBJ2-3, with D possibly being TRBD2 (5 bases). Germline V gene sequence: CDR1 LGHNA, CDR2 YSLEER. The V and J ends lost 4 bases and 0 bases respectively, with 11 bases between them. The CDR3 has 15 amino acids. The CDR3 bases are TGCGCCAGCAGCCGAGCTAGCCTCAGCACAGATACGCAGTATTTT. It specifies CASSRASLSTDTQYF.

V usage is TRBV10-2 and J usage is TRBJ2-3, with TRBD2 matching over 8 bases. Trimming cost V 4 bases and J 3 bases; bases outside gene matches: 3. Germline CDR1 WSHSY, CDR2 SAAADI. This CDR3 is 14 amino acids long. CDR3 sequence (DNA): TGCGCCAGCAGTGGACTAGCGAGGACAGATACGCAGTATTTT. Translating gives CASSGLARTDTQYF.

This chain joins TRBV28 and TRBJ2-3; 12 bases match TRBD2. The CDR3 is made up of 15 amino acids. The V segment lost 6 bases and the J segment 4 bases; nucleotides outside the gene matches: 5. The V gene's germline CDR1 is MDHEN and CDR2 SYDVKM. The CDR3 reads CASRIGLAGSDTQYF. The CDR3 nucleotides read TGTGCCAGCAGAATCGGACTAGCGGGATCAGATACGCAGTATTTT.

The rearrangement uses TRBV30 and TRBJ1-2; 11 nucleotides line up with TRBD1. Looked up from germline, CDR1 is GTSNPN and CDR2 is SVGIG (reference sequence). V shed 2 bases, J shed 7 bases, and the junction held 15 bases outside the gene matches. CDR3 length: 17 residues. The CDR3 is CAWSLPGTGGASRGYTF. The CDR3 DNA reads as TGTGCCTGGAGTTTACCCGGGACAGGGGGGGCAAGTCGTGGCTACACCTTC.

CDR3 sequence (DNA): TGCGCCAGCAGCCGGGATGGGGGGGCCGTGGAGCTGTTTTTT. This encodes CASSRDGGAVELFF. This sequence joins TRBV5-1 and TRBJ2-2; tentative D call: TRBD2 (7 bases). V was pared by 4 bases and J by 10 bases, with 17 bases between. CDR1 and CDR2 from the germline V gene are SGHRS and YFSETQ. CDR3 size: 14 residues.

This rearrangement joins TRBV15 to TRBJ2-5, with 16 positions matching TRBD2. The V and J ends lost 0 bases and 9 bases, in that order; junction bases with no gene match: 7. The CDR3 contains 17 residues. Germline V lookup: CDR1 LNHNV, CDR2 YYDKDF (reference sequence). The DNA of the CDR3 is TGTGCCACCAGCAGAGATCCGGGACTAGCGGGAGGGAGTTCCCAGTACTTC. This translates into CATSRDPGLAGGSSQYF.

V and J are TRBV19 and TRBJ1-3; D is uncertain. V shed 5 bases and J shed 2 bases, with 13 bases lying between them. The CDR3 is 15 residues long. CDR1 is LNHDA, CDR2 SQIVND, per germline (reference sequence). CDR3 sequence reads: CASSRLTETGNTIYF. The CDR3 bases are TGTGCCAGTAGTCGCCTCACAGAGACTGGAAACACCATATATTTT.

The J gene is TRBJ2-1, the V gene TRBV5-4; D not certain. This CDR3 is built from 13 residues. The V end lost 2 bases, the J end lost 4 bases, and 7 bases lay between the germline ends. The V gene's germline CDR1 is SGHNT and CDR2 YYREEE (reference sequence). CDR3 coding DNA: TGTGCCAGCAGCTTTACAGATTACAATGAGCAGTTCTTC. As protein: CASSFTDYNEQFF. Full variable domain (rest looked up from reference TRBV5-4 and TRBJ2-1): ETGVTQSPTHLIKTRGQQVTLRCSSQSGHNTVSWYQQALGQGPQFIFQYYREEENGRGNFPPRFSGLQFPNYSSELNVNALELDDSALYLCASSFTDYNEQFFGPGTRLTVL.

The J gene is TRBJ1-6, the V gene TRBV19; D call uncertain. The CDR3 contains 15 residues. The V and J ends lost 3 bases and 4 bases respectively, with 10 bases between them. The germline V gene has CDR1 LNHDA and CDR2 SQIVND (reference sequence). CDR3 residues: CASSIVSLYNSPLHF. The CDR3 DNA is TGTGCCAGTAGTATCGTCTCGTTATATAATTCACCCCTCCACTTT.

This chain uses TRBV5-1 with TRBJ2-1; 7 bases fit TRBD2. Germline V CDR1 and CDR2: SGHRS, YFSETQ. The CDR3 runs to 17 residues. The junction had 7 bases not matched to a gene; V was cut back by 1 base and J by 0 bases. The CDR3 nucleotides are TGCGCCAGCAGCTTGTGGGCTAGCGGCAGCTCCTACAATGAGCAGTTCTTC. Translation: CASSLWASGSSYNEQFF.

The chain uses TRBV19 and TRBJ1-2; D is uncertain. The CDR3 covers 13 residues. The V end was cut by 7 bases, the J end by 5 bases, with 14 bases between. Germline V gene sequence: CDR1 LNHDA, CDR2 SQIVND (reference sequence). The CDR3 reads CASKNHGAYGYTF. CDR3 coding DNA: TGTGCCAGTAAGAATCACGGAGCGTATGGCTACACCTTC.

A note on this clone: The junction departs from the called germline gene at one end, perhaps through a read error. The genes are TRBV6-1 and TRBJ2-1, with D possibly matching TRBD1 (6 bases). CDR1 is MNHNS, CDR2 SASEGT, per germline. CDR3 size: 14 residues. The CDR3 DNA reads TGTGCCAGCAGTGAAATGGCGAAAATGGGACATCCGATCTTC. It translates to CASSEMAKMGHPIF.

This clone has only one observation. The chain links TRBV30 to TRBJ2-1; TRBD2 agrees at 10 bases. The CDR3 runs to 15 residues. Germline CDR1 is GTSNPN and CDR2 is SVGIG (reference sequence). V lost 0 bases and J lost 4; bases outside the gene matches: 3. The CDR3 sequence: CAWSVAGGPYNEQFF. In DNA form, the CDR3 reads TGTGCCTGGAGTGTAGCGGGAGGGCCTTACAATGAGCAGTTCTTC.

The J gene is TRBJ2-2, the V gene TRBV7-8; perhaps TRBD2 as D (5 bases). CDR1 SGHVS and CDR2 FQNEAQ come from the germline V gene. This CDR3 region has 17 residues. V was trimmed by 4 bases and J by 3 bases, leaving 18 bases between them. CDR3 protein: CASSSGLPGWDTGELFF. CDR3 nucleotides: TGTGCCAGCAGCTCAGGACTCCCTGGGTGGGACACCGGGGAGCTGTTTTTT.

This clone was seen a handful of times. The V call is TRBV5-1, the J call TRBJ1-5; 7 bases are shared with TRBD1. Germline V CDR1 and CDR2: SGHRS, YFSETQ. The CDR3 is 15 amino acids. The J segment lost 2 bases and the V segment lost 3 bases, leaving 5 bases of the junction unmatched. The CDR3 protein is CASSWAGTGNQPQHF. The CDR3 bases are TGCGCCAGCAGCTGGGCTGGGACAGGCAATCAGCCCCAGCATTTT.

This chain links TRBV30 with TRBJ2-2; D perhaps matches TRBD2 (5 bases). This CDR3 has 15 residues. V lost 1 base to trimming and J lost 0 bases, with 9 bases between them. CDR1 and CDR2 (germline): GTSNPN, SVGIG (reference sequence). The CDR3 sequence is CAWSGGSANTGELFF. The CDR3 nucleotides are TGTGCCTGGAGTGGAGGGAGCGCGAACACCGGGGAGCTGTTTTTT.

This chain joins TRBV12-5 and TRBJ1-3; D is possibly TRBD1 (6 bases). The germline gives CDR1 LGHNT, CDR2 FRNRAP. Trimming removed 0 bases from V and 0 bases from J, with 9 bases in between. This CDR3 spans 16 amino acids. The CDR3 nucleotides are TGTGCTAGTGGTTTGGTACAGGGCAGCTCTGGAAACACCATATATTTT. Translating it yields CASGLVQGSSGNTIYF.